This TCR beta chain was documented in a study of T cell changes during pregnancy in multiple sclerosis. Assay used: immunoSEQ multiplex PCR; TCRdb lists only in-frame clones, some missing. The sample carries about 59,000 clones, around 94% recorded once. Germline V gene sequence: CDR1 SGDLS, CDR2 YYNGEE. The CDR3 sequence is 13 residues long. Trimming removed 2 bases from V and 1 base from J, with 6 bases in between. This receptor was taken from a female donor with multiple sclerosis, enrolled in a pregnancy study. V usage is TRBV9 and J usage is TRBJ1-1; D remains ambiguous. The sample in question was CD8+ T cells from peripheral blood mononuclear cells, obtained after pregnancy. CDR3 DNA sequence: TGTGCCAGCAGCGTTACAGAGAACACTGAAGCTTTCTTT. Translating gives CASSVTENTEAFF.